The 10 T cell receptor beta chains below were found in one sample sequenced in a study of T-cell memory formation after mild COVID-19 (dated by TCRdb to the early 2020s). Library preparation used 5' RACE. The sample was run on an Illumina NovaSeq 6000. Using fastp at Q25 and MiXCR, TCRdb reprocessed the public reads and kept productive beta chains. CDR3 protein sequences are deduplicated, and each keeps its most common genes and DNA. Counted in this sample were hundreds of thousands of distinct CDR3 sequences; about a sixth of them appeared once. The ten largest clones take up about 22% of the sample. The material sequenced was PBMCs or a T cell subset sorted from them (not recorded which). The receptor source for this set is a man between 18 and 35 years old who had mild COVID-19 (a few samples of this study predate the infection). The sample titles of this study are shuffled in the database, so cell type and time point are left out; the donor was told from shared clones.

This clonotype was picked up a small number of times. J is TRBJ1-2 and V is TRBV2, with a weak D call TRBD1 (6 bases). Germline V CDR1 and CDR2: SNHLY, FYNNEI. V lost 7 bases and J lost 0, with 12 bases in between. The CDR3 is 14 residues long. The CDR3 protein is CASKDSPSNYGYTF. The CDR3 DNA reads TGTGCCAGCAAGGACAGCCCGTCTAACTATGGCTACACCTTC.

This clonotype was seen many times. The genes are TRBV10-3 and TRBJ2-7; D is unresolved. This CDR3 comprises 12 residues. Germline V gene data show CDR1 as ENHRY and CDR2 as SYGVKD. The V end was cut by 4 bases, the J end by 2 bases, with 6 bases between. CDR3 nucleotide sequence: TGTGCCATCAGTGGCGGTCCCTACGAGCAGTACTTC. Protein: CAISGGPYEQYF.

This clonotype was recorded a few times. V is TRBV5-1 and J is TRBJ1-4; a possible D gene is TRBD1 (5 bases). Trimming took off 0 bases at V and 2 bases at J, with 14 bases between the two ends. The CDR3 spans 17 residues. Germline V gives CDR1 SGHRS, CDR2 YFSETQ. This CDR3 is CASSLERGGLTNEKLFF. CDR3 nucleotide sequence: TGCGCCAGCAGCTTGGAAAGGGGTGGTCTGACTAATGAAAAACTGTTTTTT.

This clonotype has at least ten counts. The chain carries TRBV28 and TRBJ1-2; D not resolved. V shed 3 bases and J shed 5 bases, with 10 bases lying between them. This CDR3 contains 13 residues. From germline, CDR1 is MDHEN and CDR2 SYDVKM. CDR3 coding DNA: TGTGCCAGCAGTTTTGCACAGTCTTATGGCTACACCTTC. This translates into CASSFAQSYGYTF.

There are a few counts of this clonotype. V is TRBV6-5 and J is TRBJ1-6; no firm D call. CDR1 MNHEY and CDR2 SVGAGI come from the germline V gene. The germline V and J ends were trimmed by 2 bases and 10 bases, with 9 bases remaining between them. The length of the CDR3 is 13 residues. The CDR3 protein is CASSYGRGSPLHF. The DNA for the CDR3 is TGTGCCAGCAGTTACGGTCGAGGCTCACCCCTCCACTTT.

The chain is built from TRBV7-9 and TRBJ2-5, with 12 bases matching TRBD2. Germline V gives CDR1 SEHNR, CDR2 FQNEAQ (reference sequence). V shed 5 bases and J 4 bases; nucleotides not matched to a gene: 11. The CDR3 length is 17 residues. The CDR3 sequence: CASSLLAGGLTGETQYF. CDR3 DNA sequence: TGTGCCAGCAGCCTACTAGCGGGGGGCCTAACGGGAGAGACCCAGTACTTC.

This clonotype has just a few counts. This chain links TRBV7-9 with TRBJ1-1; 10 bases are shared with TRBD1. The J segment lost 2 bases and the V segment lost 5 bases, leaving 11 bases of the junction unmatched. This CDR3 is built from 17 residues. Germline V gene data show CDR1 as SEHNR and CDR2 as FQNEAQ (reference sequence). DNA of the CDR3: TGTGCCAGCAGCCCCACTGCTGGACAGGGGGGCAACACTGAAGCTTTCTTT. Its translation is CASSPTAGQGGNTEAFF.

This clonotype was seen a handful of times. The chain employs TRBV7-2 and TRBJ2-2, with 10 positions matching TRBD2. The CDR3 has 14 amino acids. Germline V gives CDR1 SGHTA, CDR2 FQGNSA. The ends lost 5 bases at V and 5 bases at J; junction bases unmatched: 2. The CDR3 DNA sequence: TGTGCCAGCAGCAATAGCGGGGGGACCGGGGAGCTGTTTTTT. This translates into CASSNSGGTGELFF. The full variable domain, in which reference TRBV7-2 and TRBJ2-2 provide the parts outside the CDR3, is GAGVSQSPSNKVTEKGKDVELRCDPISGHTALYWYRQSLGQGLEFLIYFQGNSAPDKSGLPSDRFSAERTGGSVSTLTIQRTQQEDSAVYLCASSNSGGTGELFFGEGSRLTVL.

There are a few counts of this clonotype. The chain joins TRBV12-3 or TRBV12-4 to TRBJ1-2, with D hard to call. The CDR3 totals 13 residues. Trimming pared 3 bases from V and 7 bases from J, leaving 12 bases between. CDR3 bases: TGTGCCAGCAGTTTTTCACAGTCGGCTGGCTACACCTTC. It translates to CASSFSQSAGYTF.

CDR3 DNA sequence: TGCAGTGCTAGCCCCCGACCGGATACGCAGTATTTT. Translating it yields CSASPRPDTQYF. J is TRBJ2-3 and V is TRBV20-1; no firm D call. Trimming took 3 bases from V and 6 from J, leaving 10 bases between them. This CDR3 spans 12 amino acids. CDR1 DFQATT and CDR2 SNEGSKA come from the germline V gene (reference sequence).